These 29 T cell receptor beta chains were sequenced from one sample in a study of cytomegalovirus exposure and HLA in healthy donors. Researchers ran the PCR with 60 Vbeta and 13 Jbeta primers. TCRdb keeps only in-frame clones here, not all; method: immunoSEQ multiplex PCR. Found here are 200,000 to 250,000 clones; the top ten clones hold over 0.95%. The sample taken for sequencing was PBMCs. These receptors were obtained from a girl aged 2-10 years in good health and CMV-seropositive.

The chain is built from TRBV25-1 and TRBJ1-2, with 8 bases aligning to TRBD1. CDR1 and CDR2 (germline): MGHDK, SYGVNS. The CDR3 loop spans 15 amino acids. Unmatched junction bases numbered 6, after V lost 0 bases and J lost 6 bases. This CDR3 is CASSEYPQGAHGYTF. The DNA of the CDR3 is TGTGCCAGCAGTGAATATCCCCAGGGGGCGCATGGCTACACCTTC.

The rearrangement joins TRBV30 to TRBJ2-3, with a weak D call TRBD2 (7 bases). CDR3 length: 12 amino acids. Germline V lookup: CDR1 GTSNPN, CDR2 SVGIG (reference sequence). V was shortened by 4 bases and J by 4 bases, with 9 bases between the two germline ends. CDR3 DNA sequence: TGTGCCTGGATCGGGGGGCCAGATACGCAGTATTTT. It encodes CAWIGGPDTQYF.

The CDR3 DNA is TGTGCCAGCCGAAGGGGTCAGGGGGTCACAGATACGCAGTATTTT. This translates into CASRRGQGVTDTQYF. The rearrangement links TRBV7-9 to TRBJ2-3, with 7 bases that match TRBD1. The trim removed 8 bases at V and 2 bases at J, leaving 10 bases unmatched. The CDR3 totals 15 residues. Per germline, CDR1 SEHNR and CDR2 FQNEAQ (reference sequence).

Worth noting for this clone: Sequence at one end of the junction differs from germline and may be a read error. The DNA of the CDR3 is TGCAGCGTGGAAGGGACAGGCTCAGGCCTATTACCCTATGGCTACACCTTC. It is translated as CSVEGTGSGLLPYGYTF. The J gene is TRBJ1-2, the V gene TRBV29-1; the match to TRBD1 covers 8 bases. Germline CDR1 reads SQVTM; CDR2 reads ANQGSEA. The CDR3 runs to 17 residues. Combining the CDR3 with reference TRBV29-1 and TRBJ1-2 gives the whole variable domain SAVISQKPSRDICQRGTSLTIQCQVDSQVTMMFWYRQQPGQSLTLIATANQGSEATYESGFVIDKFPISRPNLTFSTLTVSNMSPEDSSIYLCSVEGTGSGLLPYGYTFGSGTRLTVV.

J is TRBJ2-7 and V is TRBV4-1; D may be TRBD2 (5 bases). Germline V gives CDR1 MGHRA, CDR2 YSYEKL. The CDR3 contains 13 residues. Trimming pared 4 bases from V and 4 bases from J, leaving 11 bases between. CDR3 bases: TGCGCCAGCAGCCTAGCACGGGAATACGAGCAGTACTTC. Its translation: CASSLAREYEQYF.

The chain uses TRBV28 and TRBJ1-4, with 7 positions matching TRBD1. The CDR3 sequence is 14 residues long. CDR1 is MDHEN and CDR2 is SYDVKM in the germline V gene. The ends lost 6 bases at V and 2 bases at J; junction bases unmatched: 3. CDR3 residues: CASRGGGTNEKLFF. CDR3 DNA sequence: TGTGCCAGCAGAGGAGGGGGCACTAATGAAAAACTGTTTTTT.

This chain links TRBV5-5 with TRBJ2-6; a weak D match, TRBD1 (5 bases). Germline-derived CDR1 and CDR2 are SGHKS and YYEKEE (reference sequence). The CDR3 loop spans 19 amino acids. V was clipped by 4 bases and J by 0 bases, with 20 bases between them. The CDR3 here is CASSTQGPLAGSGANVLTF. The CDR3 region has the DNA TGTGCCAGCAGCACCCAGGGCCCACTCGCCGGCTCTGGGGCCAACGTCCTGACTTTC.

This CDR3 is CASTLDRGSQPQHF. The CDR3 DNA follows: TGTGCCAGCACCCTGGACAGGGGGAGCCAGCCCCAGCATTTT. This chain joins TRBV27 and TRBJ1-5, with 10 nucleotides matching TRBD1. Trimming took 7 bases from V and 7 from J; bases not matched to a gene: 7. Germline CDR1 MNHEY, CDR2 SMNVEV (reference sequence). There are 14 residues in the CDR3.

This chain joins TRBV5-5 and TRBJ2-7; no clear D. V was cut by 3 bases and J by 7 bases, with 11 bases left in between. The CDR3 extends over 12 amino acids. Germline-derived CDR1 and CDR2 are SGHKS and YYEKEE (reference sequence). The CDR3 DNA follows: TGTGCCAGCAGCTACGCCTTGCGGGAGCAGTACTTC. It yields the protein CASSYALREQYF.

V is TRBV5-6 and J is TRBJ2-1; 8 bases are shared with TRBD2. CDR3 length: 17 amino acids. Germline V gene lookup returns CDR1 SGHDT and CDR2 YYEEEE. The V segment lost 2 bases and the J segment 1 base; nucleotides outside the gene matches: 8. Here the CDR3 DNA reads TGTGCCAGCAGCTTTATACTAGCGGAGAATTCCTACAATGAGCAGTTCTTC. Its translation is CASSFILAENSYNEQFF. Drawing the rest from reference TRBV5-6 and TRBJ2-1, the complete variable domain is DAGVTQSPTHLIKTRGQQVTLRCSPKSGHDTVSWYQQALGQGPQFIFQYYEEEERQRGNFPDRFSGHQFPNYSSELNVNALLLGDSALYLCASSFILAENSYNEQFFGPGTRLTVL.

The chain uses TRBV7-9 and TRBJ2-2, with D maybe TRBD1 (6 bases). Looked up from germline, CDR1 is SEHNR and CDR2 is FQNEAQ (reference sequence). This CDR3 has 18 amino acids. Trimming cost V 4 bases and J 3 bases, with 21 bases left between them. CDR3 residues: CASSSLQGRMAYTGELFF. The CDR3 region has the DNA TGTGCCAGCAGCTCACTACAGGGTAGGATGGCTTACACCGGGGAGCTGTTTTTT.

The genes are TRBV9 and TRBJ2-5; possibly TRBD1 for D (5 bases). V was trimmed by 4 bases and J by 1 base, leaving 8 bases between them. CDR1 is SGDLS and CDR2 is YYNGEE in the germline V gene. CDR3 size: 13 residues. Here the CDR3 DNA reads TGTGCCAGCAGCCCGACAGCCCAAGAGACCCAGTACTTC. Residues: CASSPTAQETQYF.

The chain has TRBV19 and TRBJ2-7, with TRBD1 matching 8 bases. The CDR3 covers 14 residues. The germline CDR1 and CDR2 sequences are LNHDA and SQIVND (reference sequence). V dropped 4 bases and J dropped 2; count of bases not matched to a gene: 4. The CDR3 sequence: CASSKDRVTYEQYF. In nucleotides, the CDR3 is TGTGCCAGTAGTAAGGACAGGGTAACCTACGAGCAGTACTTC.

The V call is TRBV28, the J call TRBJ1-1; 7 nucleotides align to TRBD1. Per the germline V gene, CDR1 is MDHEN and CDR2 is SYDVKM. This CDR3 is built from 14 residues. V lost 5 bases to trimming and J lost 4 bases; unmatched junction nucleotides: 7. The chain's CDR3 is CASSTRRGPTEAFF. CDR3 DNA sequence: TGTGCCAGCAGTACCAGGAGGGGGCCCACTGAAGCTTTCTTT. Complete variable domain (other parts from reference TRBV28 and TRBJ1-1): DVKVTQSSRYLVKRTGEKVFLECVQDMDHENMFWYRQDPGLGLRLIYFSYDVKMKEKGDIPEGYSVSREKKERFSLILESASTNQTSMYLCASSTRRGPTEAFFGQGTRLTVV.

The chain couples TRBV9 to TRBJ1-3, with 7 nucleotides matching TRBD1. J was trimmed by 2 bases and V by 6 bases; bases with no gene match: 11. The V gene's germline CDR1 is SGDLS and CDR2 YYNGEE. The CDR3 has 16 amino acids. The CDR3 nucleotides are TGTGCCAGCACCCAACTCGACAGGGCGGCTGGAAACACCATATATTTT. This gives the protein CASTQLDRAAGNTIYF.

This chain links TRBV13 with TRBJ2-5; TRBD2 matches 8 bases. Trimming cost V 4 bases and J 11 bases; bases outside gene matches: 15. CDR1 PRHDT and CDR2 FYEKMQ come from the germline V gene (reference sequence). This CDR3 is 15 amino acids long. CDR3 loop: CASSSPGLALGEQYF. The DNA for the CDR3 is TGTGCCAGCAGCTCACCCGGACTAGCCTTGGGGGAGCAGTACTTC.

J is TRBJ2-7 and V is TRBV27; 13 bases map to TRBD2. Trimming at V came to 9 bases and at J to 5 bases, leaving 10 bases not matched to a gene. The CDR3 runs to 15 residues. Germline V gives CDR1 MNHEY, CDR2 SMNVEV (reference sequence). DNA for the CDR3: TGTGCCAGTAGACTAGCGGGAGGCATTCTCAACGAGCAGTACTTC. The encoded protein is CASRLAGGILNEQYF.

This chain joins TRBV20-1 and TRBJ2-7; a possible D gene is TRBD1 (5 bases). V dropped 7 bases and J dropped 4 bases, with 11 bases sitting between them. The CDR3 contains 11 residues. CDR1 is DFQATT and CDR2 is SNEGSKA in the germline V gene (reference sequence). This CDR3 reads CSVSQGYEQYF. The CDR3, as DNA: TGCAGTGTAAGCCAGGGTTACGAGCAGTACTTC.

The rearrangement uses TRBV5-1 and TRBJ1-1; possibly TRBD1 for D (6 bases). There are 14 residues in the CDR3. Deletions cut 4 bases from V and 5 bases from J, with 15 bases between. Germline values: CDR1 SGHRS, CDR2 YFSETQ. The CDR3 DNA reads TGCGCCAGCAGCGCAGGGGTTATGGATACTGAAGCTTTCTTT. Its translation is CASSAGVMDTEAFF.

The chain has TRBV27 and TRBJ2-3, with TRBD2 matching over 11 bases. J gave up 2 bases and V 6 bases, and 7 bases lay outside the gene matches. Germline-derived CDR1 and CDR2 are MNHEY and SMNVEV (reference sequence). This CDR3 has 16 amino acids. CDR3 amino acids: CASSISGRAPTDTQYF. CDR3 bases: TGTGCCAGCAGCATTAGCGGGAGGGCCCCCACAGATACGCAGTATTTT.

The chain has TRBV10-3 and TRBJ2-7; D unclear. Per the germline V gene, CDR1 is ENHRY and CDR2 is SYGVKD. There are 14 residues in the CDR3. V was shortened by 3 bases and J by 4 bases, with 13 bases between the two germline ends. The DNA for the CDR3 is TGTGCCATCAGTGATTGGCCAGTAAAGTACGAGCAGTACTTC. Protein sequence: CAISDWPVKYEQYF.

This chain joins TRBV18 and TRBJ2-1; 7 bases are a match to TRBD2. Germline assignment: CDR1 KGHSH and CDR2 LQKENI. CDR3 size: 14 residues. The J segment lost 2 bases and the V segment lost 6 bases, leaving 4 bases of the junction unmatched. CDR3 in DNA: TGTGCCAGCTCCCCAGCGGGGCCCTACAATGAGCAGTTCTTC. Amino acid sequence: CASSPAGPYNEQFF.

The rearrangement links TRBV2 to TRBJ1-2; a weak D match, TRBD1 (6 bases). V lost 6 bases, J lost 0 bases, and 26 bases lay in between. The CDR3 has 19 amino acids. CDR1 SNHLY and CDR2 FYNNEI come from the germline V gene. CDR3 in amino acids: CASSRPHGQSSKSNYGYTF. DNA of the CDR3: TGTGCCAGCAGCCGCCCGCACGGACAGTCGTCGAAGTCTAACTATGGCTACACCTTC.

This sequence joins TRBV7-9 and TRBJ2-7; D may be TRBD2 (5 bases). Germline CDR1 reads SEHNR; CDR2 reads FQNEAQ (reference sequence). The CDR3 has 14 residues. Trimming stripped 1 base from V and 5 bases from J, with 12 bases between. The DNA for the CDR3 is TGTGCCAGCAGCTTAGAGGGAGAGTTAGACGAGCAGTACTTC. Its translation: CASSLEGELDEQYF.

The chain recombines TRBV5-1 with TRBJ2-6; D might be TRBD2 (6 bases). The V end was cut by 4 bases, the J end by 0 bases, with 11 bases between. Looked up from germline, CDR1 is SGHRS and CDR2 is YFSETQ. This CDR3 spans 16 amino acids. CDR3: CASSPRENSGANVLTF. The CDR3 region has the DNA TGCGCCAGCAGCCCCCGGGAGAACTCTGGGGCCAACGTCCTGACTTTC.

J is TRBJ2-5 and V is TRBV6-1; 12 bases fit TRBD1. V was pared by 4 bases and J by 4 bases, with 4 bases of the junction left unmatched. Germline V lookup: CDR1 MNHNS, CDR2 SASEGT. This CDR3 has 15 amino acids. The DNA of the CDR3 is TGTGCCAGCAGTGGCCGGGACAGGGGGCGAGAGACCCAGTACTTC. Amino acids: CASSGRDRGRETQYF.

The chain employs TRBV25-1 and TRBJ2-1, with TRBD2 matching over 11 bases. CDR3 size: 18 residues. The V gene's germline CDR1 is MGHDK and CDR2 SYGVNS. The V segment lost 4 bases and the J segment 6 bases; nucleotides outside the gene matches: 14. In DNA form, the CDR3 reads TGTGCCAGCAGTGCTACACCGGGGACTAGCGGCCGGGCCAATGAGCAGTTCTTC. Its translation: CASSATPGTSGRANEQFF.

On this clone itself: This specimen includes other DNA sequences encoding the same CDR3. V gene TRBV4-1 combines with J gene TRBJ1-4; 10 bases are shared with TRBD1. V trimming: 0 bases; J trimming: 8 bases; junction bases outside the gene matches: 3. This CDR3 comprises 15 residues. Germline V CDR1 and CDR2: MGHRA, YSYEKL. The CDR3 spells CASSQEGTGEEKLFF. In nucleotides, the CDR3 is TGCGCCAGCAGCCAAGAGGGGACAGGGGAAGAAAAACTGTTTTTT.

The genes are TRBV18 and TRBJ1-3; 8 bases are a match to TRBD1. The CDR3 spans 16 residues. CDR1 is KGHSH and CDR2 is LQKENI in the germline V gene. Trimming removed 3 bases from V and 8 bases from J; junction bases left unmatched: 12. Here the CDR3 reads CASSPTTGTGGDTIYF. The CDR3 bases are TGTGCCAGCTCACCTACGACCGGGACAGGTGGGGACACCATATATTTT.